The present T cell receptor beta chain was sequenced within a study of CD8+ T cells in alopecia areata. Whole-study context: For treated patients, severity scores reflected the percentage of scalp area affected.

Specified treatment: oral pan-JAK inhibitor, 5-10 mg twice daily. Whole-study findings and limits: A great number of expanded lesional clones endured in scalp and blood during tofacitinib.

A note on this clone: Antigen specificity is unknown.

RNA was extracted and reverse transcribed into cDNA as the sequencing template. Sequenced by immunoSEQ multiplex PCR; TCRdb stores in-frame clones only, minus some. The repertoire consists of around 270,000 clones, with 58% occurring once and the leading ten covering less than 2%. The V gene's germline CDR1 is GTSNPN and CDR2 SVGIG (reference sequence). The CDR3 totals 14 residues. With 0 bases removed from V and 8 bases from J, the gap between germline ends came to 13 bases. Sequenced here: CD4+ T cells sorted from blood, sampled at week 24, from a patient treated with tofacitinib. This clonotype was obtained from a human donor with alopecia areata. The gene calls are TRBV30 and TRBJ1-4; TRBD1 might be the D (5 bases). CDR3 in DNA: TGTGCCTGGAGTGTGGGGCAGGGCCACGAAAAACTGTTTTTT. Translation: CAWSVGQGHEKLFF. Filled out from reference TRBV30 and TRBJ1-4, the complete variable domain reads SQTIHQWPATLVQPVGSPLSLECTVEGTSNPNLYWYRQAAGRGLQLLFYSVGIGQISSEVPQNLSASRPQDRQFILSSKKLLLSDSGFYLCAWSVGQGHEKLFFGSGTQLSVL.